The rows below give T cell receptor beta chains drawn from one sample of a study of cytomegalovirus exposure and HLA in healthy donors. The table came from immunoSEQ multiplex PCR; TCRdb's copy has only in-frame clones and leaves some out. The sample consists of 150,000 to 200,000 clones, around 80% of them appearing once. Sequencing was done on a sample of PBMCs. These receptors were taken from a man younger than 35 in good health and CMV-seropositive. Both conserved end residues are part of each CDR3. Each record gives: J gene, D gene, clone size, V gene, CDR3 protein, CDR3 DNA. The D gene is left open where the match is weak. Clone size is shown for a subset of rows, as once, few, many or a class of expanded clone.

TRBJ2-7 - - TRBV6-1 CASRSGVKEQYF TGTGCCAGCAGGTCAGGGGTTAAAGAGCAGTACTTC
TRBJ1-1 - - TRBV27 CASSFRTRTRNTEAFF TGTGCCAGCAGTTTTCGGACACGAACCAGGAACACTGAAGCTTTCTTT
TRBJ1-4 - - TRBV11-2 CASSLGTVVSNEKLFF TGTGCCAGCAGCTTAGGGACAGTCGTATCTAATGAAAAACTGTTTTTT
TRBJ2-7 TRBD2 - TRBV30 CAWSGMGVRELVGEQYF TGTGCCTGGAGTGGGATGGGGGTGCGGGAGCTAGTTGGCGAGCAGTATTTC
TRBJ1-5 - few TRBV7-9 CSSSHEVRGGKYQPQHF TGTTCCAGCAGCCACGAAGTTAGGGGCGGGAAATATCAGCCCCAGCATTTT
TRBJ2-2 - - TRBV19 CASSLRTGELFF TGTGCCAGTAGTTTACGGACCGGGGAGCTGTTTTTT
TRBJ2-1 - - TRBV7-2 CASSLVPTKWVGEQFF TGTGCCAGCAGCTTAGTCCCGACAAAGTGGGTGGGTGAGCAGTTCTTC
TRBJ1-1 - - TRBV29-1 CSVGDTEAFF TGCAGCGTGGGCGACACTGAAGCTTTCTTT
TRBJ1-2 TRBD1 - TRBV29-1 CSVEGIAGQRNYGYTF TGCAGCGTTGAGGGAATAGCGGGACAGCGAAACTATGGCTACACCTTC
TRBJ2-6 - - TRBV5-1 CASSPMTLSGANVLTF TGCGCCAGCAGCCCCATGACACTTTCTGGGGCCAACGTCCTGACTTTC
TRBJ2-1 TRBD2 - TRBV6-6 CASSPGRAMIDEQFF TGTGCCAGCAGCCCCGGGAGGGCCATGATCGATGAGCAGTTCTTC
TRBJ1-1 TRBD1 - TRBV19 CASSRQGDTEAFF TGTGCCAGTAGCAGACAGGGAGACACTGAAGCTTTCTTT
TRBJ2-1 - - TRBV18 CASSPPVDGYNEQFF TGTGCCAGCTCACCACCGGTAGATGGCTACAATGAGCAGTTCTTC
TRBJ2-7 - - TRBV7-9 CASSQANEQYF TGTGCCAGCAGCCAGGCCAACGAGCAGTACTTC
TRBJ2-7 TRBD1 few TRBV7-9 CASIHAFGGQGPYEQYF TGTGCCAGCATCCACGCCTTTGGGGGACAGGGCCCCTACGAGCAGTACTTC
TRBJ1-4 TRBD1 - TRBV7-9 CASSLEDRESTEKLFF TGTGCCAGCAGCTTAGAGGACAGGGAGAGTACTGAAAAACTGTTTTTT
TRBJ2-1 TRBD1 - TRBV7-9 CASSLQRGQGNYNEQFF TGTGCCAGCAGCTTACAACGGGGACAGGGAAACTACAATGAGCAGTTCTTC
TRBJ2-6 - - TRBV4-1 CASSRGNSGANVLTF TGCGCCAGCAGCCGAGGGAACTCTGGGGCCAACGTCCTGACTTTC
TRBJ2-1 TRBD2 - TRBV10-3 CAIARRTSGGNEQFF TGTGCCATCGCTCGTCGGACTAGCGGGGGCAATGAGCAGTTCTTC
TRBJ2-5 - - TRBV7-2 CASSRPSVETQYF TGTGCCAGCAGCCGCCCTAGCGTTGAGACCCAGTACTTC
TRBJ2-1 - - TRBV7-6 CASSLSPSGSNEQFF TGTGCCAGCAGCTTATCCCCTAGTGGATCCAATGAGCAGTTCTTC
TRBJ1-6 TRBD1 - TRBV7-9 CASSLVGTGNSPLHF TGTGCCAGCAGCTTAGTTGGGACAGGGAATTCACCCCTCCACTTT
TRBJ2-1 TRBD2 - TRBV28 CASSYLAGVSYNEQFF TGTGCCAGCAGTTATCTAGCGGGAGTCTCCTACAATGAGCAGTTCTTC
TRBJ2-3 TRBD2 - TRBV6-4 CASSEKREGGGDTQYF TGTGCCAGCAGTGAAAAGCGGGAGGGCGGCGGCGATACGCAGTATTTT
TRBJ1-5 - - TRBV11-2 CASSLNFGVSAEPQHF TGTGCCAGCAGCTTAAACTTTGGCGTTAGTGCGGAACCCCAGCATTTT
TRBJ1-1 - - TRBV7-9 CASSLSRDTEAFF TGTGCCAGCAGCTTAAGCAGGGACACTGAAGCTTTCTTT
TRBJ1-5 - - TRBV4-1 CASSQVYSEPQHF TGCGCCAGCAGCCAAGTTTACTCTGAGCCCCAGCATTTT
TRBJ2-5 - few TRBV28 CASSLTLDGQRLETQYF TGTGCCAGCAGTTTAACCCTCGACGGACAAAGGTTGGAGACCCAGTACTTC
TRBJ2-1 - few TRBV27 CASSLDPFQGDYNEQFF TGTGCCAGCAGTTTAGATCCTTTCCAGGGCGATTACAATGAGCAGTTCTTC
TRBJ2-1 - few TRBV6-6 CASTTPGLSSYNEQFF TGTGCCAGCACCACGCCGGGACTTAGCTCCTACAATGAGCAGTTCTTC
TRBJ1-2 - - TRBV20-1 CSATAAGGYTF TGCAGTGCGACCGCCGCGGGGGGCTACACCTTC
TRBJ2-3 - - TRBV27 CASSLRTASTDTQYF TGTGCCAGCAGCCTTCGGACAGCTAGCACAGATACGCAGTATTTT
TRBJ1-1 TRBD1 - TRBV15 CATRSDRVRSGTEAFF TGTGCCACCAGATCGGACAGGGTAAGGTCGGGCACTGAAGCTTTCTTT
TRBJ2-1 - - TRBV5-1 CASSLGSSGYNEQFF TGCGCCAGCAGCTTGGGGAGCTCGGGGTACAATGAGCAGTTCTTC
TRBJ2-1 TRBD2 few TRBV7-9 CASSPTSVAYNEQFF TGTGCCAGCAGCCCGACTAGCGTGGCCTACAATGAGCAGTTCTTC
TRBJ2-5 TRBD2 - TRBV7-9 CASSTKAGGYQETQYF TGTGCCAGCAGCACAAAAGCGGGAGGGTACCAAGAGACCCAGTACTTC
TRBJ2-7 - - TRBV7-8 CASSFRPGSYEQYF TGTGCCAGCAGCTTTCGTCCGGGTTCCTACGAGCAGTACTTC
TRBJ2-5 TRBD1 - TRBV9 CASSVGTEGLGTQYF TGTGCCAGCAGCGTTGGGACAGAGGGTTTAGGGACCCAGTACTTC
TRBJ1-1 - - TRBV11-2 CASSPPRSTEAFF TGTGCCAGCAGCCCTCCACGGTCCACTGAAGCTTTCTTT